This T cell receptor beta chain was found in a study of response to subunit inactivated influenza vaccine. Each CDR3 protein gets one entry after TCRdb re-called the RT-PCR reads with MiXCR. Here the sample spans under 850,000 distinct CDR3 sequences, about a fifth being singletons. The trim removed 2 bases at V and 2 bases at J, leaving 4 bases unmatched. CDR3 length equals 16 residues. Germline CDR1 SGHTA, CDR2 FQGNSA. This clonotype turned up a few times. The sequence came from a man aged 45-65 years who received an inactivated influenza vaccine. The J gene is TRBJ1-4, the V gene TRBV7-2; 8 bases are a match to TRBD1. The sequenced sample was PBMCs from blood, obtained 5 days after vaccination. CDR3 amino acids: CASSLNRGATNEKLFF. In nucleotides, the CDR3 is TGTGCCAGCAGCTTAAACAGGGGGGCTACTAATGAAAAACTGTTTTTT.